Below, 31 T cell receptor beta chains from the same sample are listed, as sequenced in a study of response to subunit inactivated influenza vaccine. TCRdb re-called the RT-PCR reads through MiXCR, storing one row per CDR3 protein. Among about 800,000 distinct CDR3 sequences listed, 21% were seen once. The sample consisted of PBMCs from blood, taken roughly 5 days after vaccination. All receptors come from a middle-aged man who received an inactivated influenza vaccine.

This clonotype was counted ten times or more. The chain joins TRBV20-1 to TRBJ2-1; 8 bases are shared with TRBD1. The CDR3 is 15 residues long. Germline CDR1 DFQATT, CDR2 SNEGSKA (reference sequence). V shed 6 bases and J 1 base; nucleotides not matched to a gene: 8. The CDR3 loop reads CSARTGRDSYNEQFF. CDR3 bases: TGCAGTGCCCGGACAGGGCGCGATTCCTACAATGAGCAGTTCTTC.

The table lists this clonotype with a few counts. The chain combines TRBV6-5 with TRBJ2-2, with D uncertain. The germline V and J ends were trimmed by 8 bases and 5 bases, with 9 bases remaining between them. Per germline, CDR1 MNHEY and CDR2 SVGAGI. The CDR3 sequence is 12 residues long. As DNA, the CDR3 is TGTGCCAGCGGCATACCGACCGGGGAGCTGTTTTTT. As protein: CASGIPTGELFF.

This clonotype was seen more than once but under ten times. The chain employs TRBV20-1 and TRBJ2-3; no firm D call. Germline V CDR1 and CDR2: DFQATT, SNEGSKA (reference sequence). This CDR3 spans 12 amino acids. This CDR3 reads CRADGRGDTQYF. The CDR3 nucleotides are TGCAGGGCGGATGGCCGAGGAGATACGCAGTATTTT.

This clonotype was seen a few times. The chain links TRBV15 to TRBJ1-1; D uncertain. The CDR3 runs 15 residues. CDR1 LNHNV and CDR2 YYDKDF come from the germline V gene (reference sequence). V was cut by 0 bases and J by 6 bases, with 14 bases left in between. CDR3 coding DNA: TGTGCCACCAGCAGAGATAGGAGGATGCGAGCTGAAGCTTTCTTT. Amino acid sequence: CATSRDRRMRAEAFF.

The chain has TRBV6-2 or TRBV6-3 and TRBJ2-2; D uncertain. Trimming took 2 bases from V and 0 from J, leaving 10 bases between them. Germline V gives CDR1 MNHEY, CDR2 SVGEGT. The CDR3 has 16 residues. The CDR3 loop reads CASSYAKPANTGELFF. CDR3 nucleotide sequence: TGTGCCAGCAGTTACGCGAAACCCGCGAACACCGGGGAGCTGTTTTTT.

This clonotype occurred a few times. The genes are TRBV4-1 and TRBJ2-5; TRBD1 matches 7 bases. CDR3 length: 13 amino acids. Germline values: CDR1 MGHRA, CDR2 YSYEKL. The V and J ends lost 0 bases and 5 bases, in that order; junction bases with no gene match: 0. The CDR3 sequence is CASSQEDRETQYF. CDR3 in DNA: TGCGCCAGCAGCCAAGAGGACAGGGAGACCCAGTACTTC.

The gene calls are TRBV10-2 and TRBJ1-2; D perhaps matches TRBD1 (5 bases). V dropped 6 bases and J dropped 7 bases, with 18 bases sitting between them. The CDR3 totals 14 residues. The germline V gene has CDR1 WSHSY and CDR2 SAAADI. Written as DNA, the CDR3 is TGCGCCAGCAGAGGGGTTGGGTTGAATGCTGGCTACACCTTC. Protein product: CASRGVGLNAGYTF.

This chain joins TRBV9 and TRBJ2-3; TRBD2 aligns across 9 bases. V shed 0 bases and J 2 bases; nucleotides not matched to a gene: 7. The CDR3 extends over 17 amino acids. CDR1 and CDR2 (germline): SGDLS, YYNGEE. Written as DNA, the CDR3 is TGTGCCAGCAGCGTAGAAGGTAGCGGGGGCCCCACAGATACGCAGTATTTT. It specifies CASSVEGSGGPTDTQYF.

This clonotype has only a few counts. DNA of the CDR3: TGTGCCAGCAGCCCCACAGGGGCCCGGGGAGGGTATGGCTACACCTTC. Its protein is CASSPTGARGGYGYTF. The chain couples TRBV7-3 to TRBJ1-2; 7 bases fit TRBD1. The CDR3 is 16 residues long. Per the germline V gene, CDR1 is SGHTA and CDR2 is FQGTGA. The V segment lost 5 bases and the J segment 5 bases; nucleotides outside the gene matches: 14.

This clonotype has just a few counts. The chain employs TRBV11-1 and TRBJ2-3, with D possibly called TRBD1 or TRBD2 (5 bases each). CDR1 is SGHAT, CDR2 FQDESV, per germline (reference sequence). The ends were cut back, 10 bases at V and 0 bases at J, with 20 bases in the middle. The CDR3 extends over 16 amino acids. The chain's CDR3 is CATSNRDPWSTDTQYF. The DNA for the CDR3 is TGTGCCACATCAAACCGGGACCCGTGGAGCACAGATACGCAGTATTTT.

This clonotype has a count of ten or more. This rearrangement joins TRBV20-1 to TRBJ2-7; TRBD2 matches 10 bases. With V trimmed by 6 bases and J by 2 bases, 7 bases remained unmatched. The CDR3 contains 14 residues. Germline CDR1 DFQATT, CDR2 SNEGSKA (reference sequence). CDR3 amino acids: CSAEGLADTYEQYF. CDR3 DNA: TGCAGTGCAGAAGGACTAGCGGACACCTACGAGCAGTACTTC.

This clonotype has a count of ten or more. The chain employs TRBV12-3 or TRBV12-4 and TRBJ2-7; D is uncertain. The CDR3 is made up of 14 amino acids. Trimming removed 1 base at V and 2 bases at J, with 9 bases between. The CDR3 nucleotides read TGTGCCAGCAGTTTAGGGCGGAAAGCCTACGAGCAGTACTTC. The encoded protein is CASSLGRKAYEQYF.

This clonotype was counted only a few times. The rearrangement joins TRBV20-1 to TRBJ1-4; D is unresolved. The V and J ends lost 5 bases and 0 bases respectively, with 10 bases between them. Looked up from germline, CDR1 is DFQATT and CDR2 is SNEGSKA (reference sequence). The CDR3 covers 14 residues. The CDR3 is CSAGKGTTNEKLFF. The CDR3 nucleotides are TGCAGTGCTGGGAAGGGTACAACTAATGAAAAACTGTTTTTT.

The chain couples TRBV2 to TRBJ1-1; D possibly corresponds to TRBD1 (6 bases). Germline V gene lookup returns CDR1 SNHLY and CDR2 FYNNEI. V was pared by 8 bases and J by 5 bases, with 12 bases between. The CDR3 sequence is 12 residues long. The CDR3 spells CASGVQGTEAFF. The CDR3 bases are TGTGCCAGCGGGGTACAGGGAACTGAAGCTTTCTTT.

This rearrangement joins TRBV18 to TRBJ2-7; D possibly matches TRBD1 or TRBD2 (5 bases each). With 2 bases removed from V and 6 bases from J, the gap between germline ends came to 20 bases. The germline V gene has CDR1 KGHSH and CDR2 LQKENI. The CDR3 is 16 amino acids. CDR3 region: CASSPATPGQGTEQYF. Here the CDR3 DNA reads TGTGCCAGCTCACCAGCAACCCCGGGGCAGGGTACCGAGCAGTACTTC.

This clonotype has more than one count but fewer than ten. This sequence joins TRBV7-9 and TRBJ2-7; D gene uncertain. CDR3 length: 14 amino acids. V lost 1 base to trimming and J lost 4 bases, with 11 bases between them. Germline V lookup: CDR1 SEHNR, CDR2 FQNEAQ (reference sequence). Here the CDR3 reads CASSLGSLGYEQYF. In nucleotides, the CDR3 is TGTGCCAGCAGCTTAGGTTCCTTAGGGTACGAGCAGTACTTC.

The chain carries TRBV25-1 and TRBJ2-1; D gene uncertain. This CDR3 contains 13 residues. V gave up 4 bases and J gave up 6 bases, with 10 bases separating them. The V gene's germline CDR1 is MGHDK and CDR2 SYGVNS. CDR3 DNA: TGTGCCAGCAGTGGTTTTAGAGGCAATGAGCAGTTCTTC. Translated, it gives CASSGFRGNEQFF. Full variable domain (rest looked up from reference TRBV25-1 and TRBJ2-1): EADIYQTPRYLVIGTGKKITLECSQTMGHDKMYWYQQDPGMELHLIHYSYGVNSTEKGDLSSESTVSRIRTEHFPLTLESARPSHTSQYLCASSGFRGNEQFFGPGTRLTVL.

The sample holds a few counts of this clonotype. CDR3 residues: CASSHGGRQETQYF. CDR3 nucleotides: TGTGCCAGCAGTCACGGGGGGCGGCAAGAGACCCAGTACTTC. V and J are TRBV6-5 and TRBJ2-5; D is perhaps TRBD2 (7 bases). The CDR3 extends over 14 amino acids. In germline, CDR1 is MNHEY, CDR2 SVGAGI. Trimming left V 5 bases short and J 2 bases short, with 12 bases between.

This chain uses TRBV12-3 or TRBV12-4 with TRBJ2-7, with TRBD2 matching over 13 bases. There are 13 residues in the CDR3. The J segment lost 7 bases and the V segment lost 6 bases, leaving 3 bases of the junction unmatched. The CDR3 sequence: CASSSLAGGEQYF. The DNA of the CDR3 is TGTGCCAGCAGCTCACTAGCGGGAGGGGAGCAGTACTTC.

The CDR3 DNA reads TGCGCCAGCAGGGGGGACCACGAGGAGGGTGAGCAGTTCTTC. Translating gives CASRGDHEEGEQFF. The J gene is TRBJ2-1, the V gene TRBV5-1, with a weak D call TRBD2 (6 bases). Germline V gives CDR1 SGHRS, CDR2 YFSETQ. Deletions cut 5 bases from V and 9 bases from J, with 18 bases between. The CDR3 spans 14 residues. The full variable domain, with the rest looked up from reference TRBV5-1 and TRBJ2-1, is KAGVTQTPRYLIKTRGQQVTLSCSPISGHRSVSWYQQTPGQGLQFLFEYFSETQRNKGNFPGRFSGRQFSNSRSEMNVSTLELGDSALYLCASRGDHEEGEQFFGPGTRLTVL.

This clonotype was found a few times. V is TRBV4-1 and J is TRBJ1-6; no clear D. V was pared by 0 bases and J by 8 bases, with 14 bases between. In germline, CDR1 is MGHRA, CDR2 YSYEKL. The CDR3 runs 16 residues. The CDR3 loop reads CASSQEERMHYSPLHF. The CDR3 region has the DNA TGCGCCAGCAGCCAAGAAGAACGGATGCATTATTCACCCCTCCACTTT.

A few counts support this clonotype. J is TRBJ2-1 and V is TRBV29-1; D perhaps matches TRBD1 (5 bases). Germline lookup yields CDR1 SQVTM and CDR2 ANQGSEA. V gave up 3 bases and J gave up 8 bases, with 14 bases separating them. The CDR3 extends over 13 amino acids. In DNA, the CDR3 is TGCAGCGTTGAGAACTGGACCAGGGATGAGCAGTTCTTC. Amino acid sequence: CSVENWTRDEQFF.

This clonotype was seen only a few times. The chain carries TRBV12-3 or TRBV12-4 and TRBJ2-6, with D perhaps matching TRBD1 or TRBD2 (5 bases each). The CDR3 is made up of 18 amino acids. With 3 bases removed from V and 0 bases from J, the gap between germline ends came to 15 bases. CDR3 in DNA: TGTGCCAGCAGTTTCGGAGTGGGACGGAGCTCTGGGGCCAACGTCCTGACTTTC. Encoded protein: CASSFGVGRSSGANVLTF.

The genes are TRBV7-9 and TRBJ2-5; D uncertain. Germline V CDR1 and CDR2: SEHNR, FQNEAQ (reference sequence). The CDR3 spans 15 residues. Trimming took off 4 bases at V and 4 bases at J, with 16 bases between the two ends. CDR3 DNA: TGTGCCAGCAGCTCCTCAGGATACCTTCGAGAGACCCAGTACTTC. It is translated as CASSSSGYLRETQYF. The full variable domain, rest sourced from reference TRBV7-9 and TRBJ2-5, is DTGVSQNPRHKITKRGQNVTFRCDPISEHNRLYWYRQTLGQGPEFLTYFQNEAQLEKSRLLSDRFSAERPKGSFSTLEIQRTEQGDSAMYLCASSSSGYLRETQYFGPGTRLLVL.

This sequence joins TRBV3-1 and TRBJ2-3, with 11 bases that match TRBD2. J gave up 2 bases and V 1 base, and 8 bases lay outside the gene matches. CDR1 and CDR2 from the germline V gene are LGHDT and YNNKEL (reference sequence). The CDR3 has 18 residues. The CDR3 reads CASSQGTSGGTLTDTQYF. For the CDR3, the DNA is TGTGCCAGCAGCCAAGGTACTAGCGGGGGAACTCTCACAGATACGCAGTATTTT.

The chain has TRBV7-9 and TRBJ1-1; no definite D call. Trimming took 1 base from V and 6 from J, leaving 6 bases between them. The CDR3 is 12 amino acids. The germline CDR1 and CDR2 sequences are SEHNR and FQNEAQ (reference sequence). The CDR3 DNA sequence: TGTGCCAGCAGCTTAGGGCCCCCTGAAGCTTTCTTT. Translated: CASSLGPPEAFF.

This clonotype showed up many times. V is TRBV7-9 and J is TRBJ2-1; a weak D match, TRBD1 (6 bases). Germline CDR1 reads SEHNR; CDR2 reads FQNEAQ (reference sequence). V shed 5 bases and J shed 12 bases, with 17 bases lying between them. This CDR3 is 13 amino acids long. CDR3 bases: TGTGCCAGCAGCCAGGACAGCCGCACGGGGCAGTTCTTC. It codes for CASSQDSRTGQFF.

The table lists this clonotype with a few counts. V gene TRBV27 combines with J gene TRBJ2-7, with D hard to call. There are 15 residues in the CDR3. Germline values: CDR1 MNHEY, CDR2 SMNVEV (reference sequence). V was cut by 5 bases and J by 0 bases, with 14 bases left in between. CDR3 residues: CASSPQPTSSYEQYF. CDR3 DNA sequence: TGTGCCAGCAGTCCTCAACCTACGAGCTCCTACGAGCAGTACTTC.

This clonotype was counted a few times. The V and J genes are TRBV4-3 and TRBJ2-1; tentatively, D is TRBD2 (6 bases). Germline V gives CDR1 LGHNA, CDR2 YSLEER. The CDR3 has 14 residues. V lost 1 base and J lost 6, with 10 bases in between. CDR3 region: CASSQARELNEQFF. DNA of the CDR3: TGCGCCAGCAGCCAAGCTCGGGAGCTCAATGAGCAGTTCTTC.

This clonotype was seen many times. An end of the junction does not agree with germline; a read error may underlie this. The CDR3 here is CASSPLVLAGALRVF. The CDR3 nucleotides read TGTGCCAGCAGTCCCTTGGTACTAGCGGGGGCTCTCCGGGTCTTC. The chain links TRBV12-3 or TRBV12-4 to TRBJ2-1, with 11 positions matching TRBD2. This CDR3 has 15 residues.

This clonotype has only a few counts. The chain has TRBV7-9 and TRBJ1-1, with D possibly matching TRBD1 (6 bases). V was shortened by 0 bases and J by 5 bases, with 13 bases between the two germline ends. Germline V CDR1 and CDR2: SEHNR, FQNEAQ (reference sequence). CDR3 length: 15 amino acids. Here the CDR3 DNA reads TGTGCCAGCAGCTTAGCGGTGGGGGGCGTAACTGAAGCTTTCTTT. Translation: CASSLAVGGVTEAFF.